The rows below give T cell receptor beta chains drawn from one sample of a study of spatial heterogeneity in lung cancer. Each CDR3 protein is one row after TCRdb ran MiXCR on the 5' RACE reads. The sample holds some 54,000 distinct CDR3 sequences; under 8% are singletons and the top ten take around 36%. The specimen comprised PBMCs, sampled at follow-up. These receptors all come from a female donor with early-stage non-small cell lung cancer. The CDR3 runs from the conserved cysteine through the conserved F or W. The size of a clone is reported for some rows only, either as once, few or many, or as a class for expanded clones.

TRBV12-3/TRBV12-4,.,CASSLGGMGEKLFF
TRBV7-3,many,CASSRTSGGSHGELFF
TRBV20-1,many,CSARDPGGASNTGELFF
TRBV3-1,.,CASSQEQSGQGYTF
TRBV20-1,few,CSAGRPEGLAGRTDTQYF
TRBV6-2/TRBV6-3,many,CASSRTSGERYEQYF
TRBV5-1,many,CASSLTVLSGANVLTF
TRBV11-2,.,CVSSFSGGAGYEQYF
TRBV7-9,few,CASSLVTIQTSGANVLTF
TRBV7-9,many,CASSLGSSYNSPLHF
TRBV6-1,many,CASRRLAGGSNEQFF
TRBV5-1,many,CASSLLTGNSKNIQYF
TRBV5-6,few,CASSLGISRAYNQPQHF
TRBV3-1,few,CASSQEDRGQDSYTF
TRBV5-1,many,CASSWTELETQYF
TRBV28,medium-sized,CASSAPGQGVYEQYF